This TCR beta chain derives from a study of blood T cell repertoires in COVID-19. Study at large: Samples of COVID-19 (acute and convalescent) were obtained from the United States, Italy and Spain. From T cells, B-cell-depleted T cells, or PBMCs came the material, which was cDNA or gDNA.

The length of the CDR3 is 15 residues. Germline CDR1 reads SGHDT; CDR2 reads YYEEEE. V lost 0 bases to trimming and J lost 7 bases, with 13 bases between them. In the original workflow: Amplification of reference gene primers provided the estimated nucleated cell counts. TCRdb's copy holds only in-frame clones and misses some; the assay was immunoSEQ multiplex PCR. V and J calls and clone size are as listed in that table; D and trimming were resolved from the DNA. The sample has some 46,000 clones, 85% to 90% seen once. Sequencing was done on a sample of peripheral blood. The source is a man aged 55 to 70 with acute or convalescent COVID-19. This sequence joins TRBV5-6 and TRBJ2-2, with D unclear. CDR3 region: CASSLGQIHRGELFF. CDR3 in DNA: TGTGCCAGCAGCTTGGGGCAGATCCACCGCGGGGAGCTGTTTTTT.